The TCR beta chain under discussion was sequenced for a study of T cell repertoires in cytomegalovirus infection (dated by TCRdb to about 2019). Broadly, across the study: Donor HLA type was relevant to the analysis, because carriage of CMV infection together with the matching HLA type was indicated by public TCR beta signatures. Summary of the overall study and its limitations: In both this cohort and an independent cohort of some 380 donors, the cumulative frequency of public TCR beta family members distinguished carriers of CMV infection plus the relevant HLA type. The ex vivo response was dominated by HLA-C-restricted CMV-specific TCR beta clonotypes, and the single most frequent clonotype in two of eight donors was supplied by these HLA-C-restricted clonotypes.

The CDR3, cysteine through phenylalanine, is 14 amino acids long. Only CDR3 DNA remains: 42 bases, in frame from the first base. V is reduced by 4 bases and J by 0 bases, leaving a spacing of 7 bases between them. CDR1 and CDR2, looked up from the germline V gene, are SNHLY and FYNNEI. A note on this clonotype: Its antigen specificity is not known. Per-nucleotide qualities are absent, and no much larger clonotype sits a single base away.

TCRdb records Illumina HiSeq 1500 as the sequencer. TCRdb applied fastp at Q25 and MiXCR to the public reads, then kept only in-frame beta chains. When rows share a CDR3 protein, they turn into one entry using the most common DNA and genes. The sample includes 150,000 to 200,000 distinct CDR3 sequences, with over 25% observed a single time. The biggest ten clones account for 30% to 40% of the sample. The sequencing input was PBMCs. In this chain, TRBV2 is recombined with TRBJ2-1; no D gene is confidently identified. This TCR was sampled from a human donor in good health (CMV status not recorded). Some clones in this sample may be carry-over from other donors' samples. The CDR3 protein: CASSATGSYNEQFF. The DNA sequence follows: TGTGCCAGCAGTGCGACGGGCTCCTACAATGAGCAGTTCTTC.